This record looks at one T cell receptor beta chain sequence and its context. No antigen is known for it. The sample is drawn from a study of cytomegalovirus exposure and HLA in healthy donors. The wider study: Across more than 350 genotyped donors, about 80% landed in the Caucasian-associated ancestry cluster. Study-wide results and limits: Earlier analysis found most TCR beta V segments productive about 87% or about 30% of the time. Some public TCRs appeared in many individuals, while most sequences were rare.

The V end lost 0 bases, the J end lost 14 bases, and 11 bases lay between the germline ends. Germline V gene lookup returns CDR1 GTSNPN and CDR2 SVGIG (reference sequence). CDR3 length: 11 residues. The study sampled nominally healthy donors, though unrecorded immune exposures were likely. The primer mix had 60 Vbeta and 13 Jbeta primers. The data were produced by immunoSEQ multiplex PCR, yet TCRdb's version contains in-frame clones alone and is incomplete. The repertoire holds under 250,000 clones, 65% to 85% seen once, with approximately 0.71% in the top ten. The sequencing sample was made of PBMCs. V is TRBV30 and J is TRBJ2-1; D may be TRBD2 (5 bases). The TCR was taken from a boy aged 2-9 years in good health and CMV-seronegative. The CDR3 DNA reads as TGTGCCTGGAGTGTAGAACTAGTGGAGTTCTTC. Translating it yields CAWSVELVEFF. Drawing the rest from reference TRBV30 and TRBJ2-1, the complete variable domain is SQTIHQWPATLVQPVGSPLSLECTVEGTSNPNLYWYRQAAGRGLQLLFYSVGIGQISSEVPQNLSASRPQDRQFILSSKKLLLSDSGFYLCAWSVELVEFFGPGTRLTVL.